This paragraph reports one T cell receptor beta chain. At the DNA level, this CDR3 is encoded by other sequences in the same sample as well. The data originate from a study of shared clonotypes between healthy human individuals. Profiled with immunoSEQ multiplex PCR; TCRdb holds only in-frame clones, not every one. The sample lists more than 2 million clones; 85% to 95% were seen once. Between the trimmed V and J ends, which lost 4 bases and 5 bases, there was a span of 4 bases. Germline assignment: CDR1 MNHEY and CDR2 SVGAGI. The CDR3 is 11 amino acids. The sample consisted of naive CD4+ T cells sorted from blood. Subset reported: CD45RA+ positively selected. This clonotype originated in a young man in good health. This chain joins TRBV6-5 and TRBJ2-3; D is uncertain. The chain's CDR3 is CASSLGDTQYF. As DNA, the CDR3 is TGTGCCAGCAGTTTAGGAGATACGCAGTATTTT.